This T cell receptor (beta chain) was obtained from a study of beta chain features in type 1 diabetes. Whole-study results and caveats: Shorter TCRB CDR3s, moderately but significantly so, marked every one of the four CD4+ subsets in Type 1 diabetes patients. Type 1 diabetes patients showed fewer insertions and more deletions at VDJ junctions. These data did not resolve whether HLA type affects TCRB rearrangement.

Isolation of CD4+ naive, central memory, regulatory and stem cell-like memory cells was achieved by sorting via CD45RO/CCR7/CD25/CD127/CD95/CD27. Sorting gave populations that all exceeded 95% purity. Trimming removed 3 bases at V and 2 bases at J, with 14 bases between. The CDR3 totals 15 residues. Germline CDR1 and CDR2: SGDLS and YYNGEE. Concerning this clone: Its target is not known.

The entirety of the isolated RNA underwent reverse transcription, so expressed TCRB transcripts were sequenced. Produced via immunoSEQ multiplex PCR; TCRdb's table is partial and in-frame only. Here the sample spans 300,000 to 350,000 clones, around 9% being singletons. This rearrangement joins TRBV9 to TRBJ2-5; possible D gene TRBD2, 5 bases. The sequencing input was central memory CD4+ T cells from blood. The receptor was derived from a man aged 30-40 years with type 1 diabetes. CDR3 region: CASSGLGAAQETQYF. For the CDR3, the DNA is TGTGCCAGCAGCGGCCTAGGAGCGGCACAAGAGACCCAGTACTTC.